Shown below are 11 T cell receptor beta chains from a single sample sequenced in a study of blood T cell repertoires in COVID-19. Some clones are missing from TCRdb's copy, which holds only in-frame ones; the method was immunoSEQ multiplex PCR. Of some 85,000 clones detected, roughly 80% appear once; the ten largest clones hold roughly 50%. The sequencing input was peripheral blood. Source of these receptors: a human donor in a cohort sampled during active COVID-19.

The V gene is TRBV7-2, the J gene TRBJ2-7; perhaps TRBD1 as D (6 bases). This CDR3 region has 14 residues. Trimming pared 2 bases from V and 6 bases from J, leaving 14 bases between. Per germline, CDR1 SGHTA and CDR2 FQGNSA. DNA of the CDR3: TGTGCCAGCAGCTTAAACCCCACAGGGTCCGAGCAGTACTTC. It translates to CASSLNPTGSEQYF.

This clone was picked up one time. The CDR3 bases are TGTGCCAGCTCACCAAGGCGGGAGAAGGGCACAGATACGCAGTATTTT. Translation: CASSPRREKGTDTQYF. This chain uses TRBV18 with TRBJ2-3; 7 bases are shared with TRBD2. Per the germline V gene, CDR1 is KGHSH and CDR2 is LQKENI. The CDR3 has 16 residues. V shed 2 bases, J shed 1 base, and the junction held 6 bases outside the gene matches.

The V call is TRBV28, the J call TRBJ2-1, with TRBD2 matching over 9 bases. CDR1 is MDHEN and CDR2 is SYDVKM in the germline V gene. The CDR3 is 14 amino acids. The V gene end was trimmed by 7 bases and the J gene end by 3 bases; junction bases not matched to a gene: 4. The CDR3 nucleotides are TGTGCCAGCATGGCTAGCGGGGACTACAATGAGCAGTTCTTC. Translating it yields CASMASGDYNEQFF. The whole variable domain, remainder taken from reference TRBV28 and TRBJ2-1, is DVKVTQSSRYLVKRTGEKVFLECVQDMDHENMFWYRQDPGLGLRLIYFSYDVKMKEKGDIPEGYSVSREKKERFSLILESASTNQTSMYLCASMASGDYNEQFFGPGTRLTVL.

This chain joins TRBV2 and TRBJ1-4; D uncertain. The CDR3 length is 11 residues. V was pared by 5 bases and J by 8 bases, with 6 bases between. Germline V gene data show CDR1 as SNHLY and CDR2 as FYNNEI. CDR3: CASSFGEKLFF. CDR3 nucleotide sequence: TGTGCCAGCAGTTTCGGGGAAAAACTGTTTTTT.

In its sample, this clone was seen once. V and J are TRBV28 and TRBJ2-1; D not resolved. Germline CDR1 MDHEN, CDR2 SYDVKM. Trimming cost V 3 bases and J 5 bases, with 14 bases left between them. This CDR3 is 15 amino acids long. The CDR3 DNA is TGTGCCAGCAGTTTGCTTACACGCAAAGACAATGAGCAGTTCTTC. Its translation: CASSLLTRKDNEQFF.

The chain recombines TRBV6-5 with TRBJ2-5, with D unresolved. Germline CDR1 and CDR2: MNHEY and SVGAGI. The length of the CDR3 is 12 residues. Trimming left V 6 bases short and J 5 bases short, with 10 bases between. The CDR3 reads CASSSVSETQYF. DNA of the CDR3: TGTGCCAGCAGCTCGGTGAGCGAGACCCAGTACTTC.

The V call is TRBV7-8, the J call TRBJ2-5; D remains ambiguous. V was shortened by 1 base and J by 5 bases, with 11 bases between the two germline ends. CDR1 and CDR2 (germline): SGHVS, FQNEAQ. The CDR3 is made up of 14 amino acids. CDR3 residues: CASSLGGVRETQYF. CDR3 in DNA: TGTGCCAGCAGCTTAGGAGGAGTCCGTGAGACCCAGTACTTC.

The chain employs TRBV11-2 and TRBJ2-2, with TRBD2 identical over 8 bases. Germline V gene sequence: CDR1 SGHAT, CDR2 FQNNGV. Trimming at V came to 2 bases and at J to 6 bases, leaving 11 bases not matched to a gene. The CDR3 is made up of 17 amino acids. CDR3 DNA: TGTGCCAGCAGCTTATCGGGCCGCGGGAGGTGGTCCGGGGAGCTGTTTTTT. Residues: CASSLSGRGRWSGELFF.

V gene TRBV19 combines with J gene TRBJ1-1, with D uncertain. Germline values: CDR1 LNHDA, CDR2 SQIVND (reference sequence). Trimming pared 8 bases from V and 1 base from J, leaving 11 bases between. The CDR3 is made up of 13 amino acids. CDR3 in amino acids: CASGDRRNTEAFF. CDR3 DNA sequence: TGTGCCAGTGGAGATAGACGGAACACTGAAGCTTTCTTT.

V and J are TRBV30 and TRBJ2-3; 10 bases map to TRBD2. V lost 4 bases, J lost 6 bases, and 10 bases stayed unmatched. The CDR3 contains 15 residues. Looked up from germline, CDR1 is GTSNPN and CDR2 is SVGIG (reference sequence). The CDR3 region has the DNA TGTGCCTGGAATCGACTAGCGGGCTTTTGGGATACGCAGTATTTT. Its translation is CAWNRLAGFWDTQYF.

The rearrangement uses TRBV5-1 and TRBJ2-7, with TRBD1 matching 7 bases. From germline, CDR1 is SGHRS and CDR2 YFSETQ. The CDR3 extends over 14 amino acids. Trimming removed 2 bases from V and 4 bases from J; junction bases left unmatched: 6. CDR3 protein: CASSFSDRSYEQYF. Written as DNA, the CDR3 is TGCGCCAGCAGCTTTTCGGACAGGTCTTACGAGCAGTACTTC.